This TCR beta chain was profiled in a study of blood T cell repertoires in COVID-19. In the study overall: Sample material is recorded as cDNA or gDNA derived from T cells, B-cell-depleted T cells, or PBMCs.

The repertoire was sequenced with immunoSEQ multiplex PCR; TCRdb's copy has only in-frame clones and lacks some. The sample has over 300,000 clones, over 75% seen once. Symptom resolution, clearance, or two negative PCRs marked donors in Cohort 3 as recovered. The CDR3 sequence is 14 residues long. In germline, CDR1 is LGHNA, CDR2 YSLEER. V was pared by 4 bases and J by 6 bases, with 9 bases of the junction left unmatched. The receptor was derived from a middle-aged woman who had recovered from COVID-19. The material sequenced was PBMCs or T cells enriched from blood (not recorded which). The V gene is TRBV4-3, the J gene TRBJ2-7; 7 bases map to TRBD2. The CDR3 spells CASSLTSHVAEQYF. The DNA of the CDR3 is TGCGCCAGCAGCCTGACTAGCCACGTCGCCGAGCAGTACTTC.